The TCR beta chain under discussion was sequenced for a study of cytomegalovirus exposure and HLA in healthy donors. This clone was detected only once. Looked up from germline, CDR1 is LNHDA and CDR2 is SQIVND (reference sequence). The ends were cut back, 5 bases at V and 6 bases at J, with 11 bases in the middle. The CDR3 runs 13 residues. The primer mix had 60 Vbeta and 13 Jbeta primers. Measured with immunoSEQ multiplex PCR; TCRdb has only the in-frame clones, and not every one. The table has roughly 160,000 clones, about four fifths seen once. What was sequenced was PBMCs. The TCR was taken from a man aged 25 to 40 in good health and CMV-seronegative. This chain joins TRBV19 and TRBJ2-1, with D possibly TRBD2 on 6 matching bases. CDR3 sequence: CASSSSGGNEQFF. The CDR3, as DNA: TGTGCCAGTAGTTCCTCCGGGGGCAATGAGCAGTTCTTC.